This entry is about one TCR beta chain. The data originate from a study of multiple sclerosis patients with progressive multifocal leukoencephalopathy. Germline CDR1 is MGHRA and CDR2 is YSYEKL. Trimming cost V 5 bases and J 4 bases; bases outside gene matches: 15. The CDR3 spans 18 residues. Sequencing was at survey level. The protocol was immunoSEQ multiplex PCR, while the TCRdb copy is restricted to in-frame clones and leaves out a portion. The repertoire holds about 30,000 clones, with about 90% as singletons. Time point specified: time of PML onset. T3 blood samples were collected at the time of PML onset.

Specimen: PBMCs, collected from a patient treated with natalizumab. The rearrangement joins TRBV4-1 to TRBJ1-3; TRBD1 matches 9 bases. The receptor was isolated from a human donor with progressive multifocal leukoencephalopathy. The DNA of the CDR3 is TGCGCCAGCAGCGTCGGCCCAGGATTCGGACAGGGGGGAAACACCATATATTTT. Protein sequence: CASSVGPGFGQGGNTIYF.